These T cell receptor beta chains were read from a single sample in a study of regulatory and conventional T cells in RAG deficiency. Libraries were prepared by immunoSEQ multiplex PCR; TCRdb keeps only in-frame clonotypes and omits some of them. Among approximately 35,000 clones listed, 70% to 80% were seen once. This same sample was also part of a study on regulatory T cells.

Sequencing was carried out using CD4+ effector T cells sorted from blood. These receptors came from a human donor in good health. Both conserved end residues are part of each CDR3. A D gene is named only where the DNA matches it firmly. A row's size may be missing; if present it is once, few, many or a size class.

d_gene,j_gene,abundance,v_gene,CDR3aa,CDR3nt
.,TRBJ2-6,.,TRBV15,CATSSPRDGANVLTF,TGTGCCACCAGCAGCCCCCGGGACGGGGCCAACGTCCTGACTTTC
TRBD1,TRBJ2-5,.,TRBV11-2,CASSLGRPGQSLQETQYF,TGTGCCAGCAGCTTAGGCCGGCCGGGACAGTCCCTTCAAGAGACCCAGTACTTC
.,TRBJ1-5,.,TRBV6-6,CASSGQINQPQHF,TGTGCCAGCAGTGGACAGATTAATCAGCCCCAGCATTTT
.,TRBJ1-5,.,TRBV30,CAWSVRRYQPQHF,TGTGCCTGGAGTGTACGGCGGTATCAGCCCCAGCATTTT
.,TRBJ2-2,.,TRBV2,CASSSNGGWNTGELFF,TGTGCCAGCAGTTCGAATGGGGGTTGGAACACCGGGGAGCTGTTTTTT
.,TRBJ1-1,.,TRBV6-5,CASSPQGSTEAFF,TGTGCCAGCAGTCCACAGGGTTCCACTGAAGCTTTCTTT
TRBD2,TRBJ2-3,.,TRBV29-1,CSVEGVKRGSTDTQYF,TGCAGCGTTGAAGGGGTGAAGCGGGGTAGCACAGATACGCAGTATTTT
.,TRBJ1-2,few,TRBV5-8,CASSAWGGSGYTF,TGTGCCAGCAGCGCCTGGGGGGGAAGCGGCTACACCTTC
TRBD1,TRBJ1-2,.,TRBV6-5,CASSYSGRGLGYTF,TGTGCCAGCAGTTACTCGGGCAGGGGGCTTGGCTACACCTTC
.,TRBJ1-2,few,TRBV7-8,CASSLADGGMPTDYGYTF,TGTGCCAGCAGCTTAGCAGACGGGGGGATGCCTACTGACTATGGCTACACCTTC
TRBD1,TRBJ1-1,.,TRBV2,CASSEETGYMGTEAFF,TGTGCCAGCAGTGAAGAGACAGGGTATATGGGCACTGAAGCTTTCTTT
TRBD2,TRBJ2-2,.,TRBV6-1,CASSDIWGSGGPGELFF,TGTGCCAGCAGTGACATCTGGGGTAGCGGGGGCCCCGGGGAGCTGTTTTTT
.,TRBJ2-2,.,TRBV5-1,CASSLEPGVYPGELFF,TGCGCCAGCAGCTTGGAACCGGGGGTGTATCCCGGGGAGCTGTTTTTT
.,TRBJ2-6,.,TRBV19,CASSMNRDGANVLTF,TGTGCCAGTAGTATGAACAGGGATGGGGCCAACGTCCTGACTTTC
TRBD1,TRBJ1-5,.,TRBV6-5,CASRTGGRSNQPQHF,TGTGCCAGCAGGACAGGGGGCCGGAGCAATCAGCCCCAGCATTTT
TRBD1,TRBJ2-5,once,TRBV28,CASSMAGGRETQYF,TGTGCCAGCAGCATGGCAGGGGGACGGGAGACCCAGTACTTC
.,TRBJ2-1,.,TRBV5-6,CASNFEFEQFF,TGTGCCAGCAACTTCGAGTTTGAGCAGTTCTTC
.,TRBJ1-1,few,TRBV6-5,CASSTSPGEAFF,TGTGCCAGCAGTACAAGCCCCGGGGAAGCTTTCTTT
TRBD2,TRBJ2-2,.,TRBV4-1,CASSQRLAGNTGELFF,TGCGCCAGCAGCCAGCGCCTAGCGGGAAACACCGGGGAGCTGTTTTTT
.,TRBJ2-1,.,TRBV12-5,CASGQVYNEQFF,TGTGCTAGTGGACAGGTCTACAATGAGCAGTTCTTC
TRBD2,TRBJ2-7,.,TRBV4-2,CASSQVGFRTSMEYEQYF,TGTGCCAGCAGCCAAGTGGGTTTTCGGACTAGCATGGAATACGAGCAGTACTTC
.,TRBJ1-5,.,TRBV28,CASSWTGVNQPQHF,TGTGCCAGCAGTTGGACGGGGGTCAATCAGCCCCAGCATTTT
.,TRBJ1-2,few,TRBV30,CAWSVPPNYGYTF,TGTGCCTGGAGTGTACCTCCCAACTATGGCTACACCTTC
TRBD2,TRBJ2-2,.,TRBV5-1,CASSRTRGTGELFF,TGCGCCAGCAGCCGGACTAGGGGCACCGGGGAGCTGTTTTTT
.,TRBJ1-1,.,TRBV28,CASSPRETEAFF,TGTGCCAGCAGTCCCCGGGAGACTGAAGCTTTCTTT
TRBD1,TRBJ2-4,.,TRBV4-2,CASSQDPGGRGIQYF,TGTGCCAGCAGCCAAGATCCAGGGGGCCGAGGCATTCAGTACTTC
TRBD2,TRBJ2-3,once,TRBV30,CAWVAGGPTFTDTQYF,TGTGCCTGGGTAGCGGGCGGACCAACCTTCACAGATACGCAGTATTTT